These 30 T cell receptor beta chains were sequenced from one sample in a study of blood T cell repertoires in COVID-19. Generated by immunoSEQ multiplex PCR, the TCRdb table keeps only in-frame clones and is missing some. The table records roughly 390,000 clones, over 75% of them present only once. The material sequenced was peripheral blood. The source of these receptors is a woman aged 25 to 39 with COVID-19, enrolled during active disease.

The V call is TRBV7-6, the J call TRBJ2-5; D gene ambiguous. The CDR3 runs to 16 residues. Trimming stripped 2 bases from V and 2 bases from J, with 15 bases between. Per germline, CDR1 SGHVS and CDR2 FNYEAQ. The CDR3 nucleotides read TGTGCCAGCAGCTTACGGGTTCAACCCCCACAAGAGACCCAGTACTTC. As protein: CASSLRVQPPQETQYF.

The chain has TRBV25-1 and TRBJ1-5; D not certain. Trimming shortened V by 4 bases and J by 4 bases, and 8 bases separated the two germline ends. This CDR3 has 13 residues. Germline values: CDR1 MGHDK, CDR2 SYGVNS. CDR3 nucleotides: TGTGCCAGCAGTGCAGATCTTAATCAGCCCCAGCATTTT. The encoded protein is CASSADLNQPQHF. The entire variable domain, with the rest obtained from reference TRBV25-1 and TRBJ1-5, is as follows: EADIYQTPRYLVIGTGKKITLECSQTMGHDKMYWYQQDPGMELHLIHYSYGVNSTEKGDLSSESTVSRIRTEHFPLTLESARPSHTSQYLCASSADLNQPQHFGDGTRLSIL.

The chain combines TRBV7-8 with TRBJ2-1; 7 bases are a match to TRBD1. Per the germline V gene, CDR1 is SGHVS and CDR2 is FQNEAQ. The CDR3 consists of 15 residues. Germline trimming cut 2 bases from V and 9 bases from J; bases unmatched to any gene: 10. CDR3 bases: TGTGCCAGCAGCTTATTCGCACAGGGGCTGGGTGAGCAGTTCTTC. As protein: CASSLFAQGLGEQFF.

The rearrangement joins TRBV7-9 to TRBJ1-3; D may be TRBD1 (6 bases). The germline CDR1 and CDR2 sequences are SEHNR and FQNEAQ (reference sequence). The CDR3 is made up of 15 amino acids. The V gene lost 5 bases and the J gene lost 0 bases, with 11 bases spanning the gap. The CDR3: CASSPTGNSGNTIYF. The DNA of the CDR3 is TGTGCCAGCAGCCCCACAGGGAACTCTGGAAACACCATATATTTT. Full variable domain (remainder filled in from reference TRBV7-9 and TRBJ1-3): DTGVSQNPRHKITKRGQNVTFRCDPISEHNRLYWYRQTLGQGPEFLTYFQNEAQLEKSRLLSDRFSAERPKGSFSTLEIQRTEQGDSAMYLCASSPTGNSGNTIYFGEGSWLTVV.

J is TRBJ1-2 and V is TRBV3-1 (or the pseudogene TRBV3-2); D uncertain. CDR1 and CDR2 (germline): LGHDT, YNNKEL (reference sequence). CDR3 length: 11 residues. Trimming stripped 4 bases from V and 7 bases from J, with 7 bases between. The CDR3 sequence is CASSRAGGYTF. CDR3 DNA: TGTGCCAGCAGCCGGGCGGGTGGCTACACCTTC.

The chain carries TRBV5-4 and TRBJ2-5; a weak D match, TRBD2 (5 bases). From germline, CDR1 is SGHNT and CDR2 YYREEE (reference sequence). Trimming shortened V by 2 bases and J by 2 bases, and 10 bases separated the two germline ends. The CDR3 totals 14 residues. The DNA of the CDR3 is TGTGCCAGCAGCTTTAGTTCGGGGCAAGAGACCCAGTACTTC. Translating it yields CASSFSSGQETQYF.

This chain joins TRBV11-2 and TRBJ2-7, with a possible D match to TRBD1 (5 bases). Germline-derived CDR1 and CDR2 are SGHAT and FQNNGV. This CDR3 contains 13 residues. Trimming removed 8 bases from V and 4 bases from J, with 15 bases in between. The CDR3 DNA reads TGTGCCAGCGCAATAAGGGGTATATACGAGCAGTACTTC. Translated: CASAIRGIYEQYF.

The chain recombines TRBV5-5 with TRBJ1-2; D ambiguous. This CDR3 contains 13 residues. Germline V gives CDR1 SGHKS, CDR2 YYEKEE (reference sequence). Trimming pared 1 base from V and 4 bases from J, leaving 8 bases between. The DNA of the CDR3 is TGTGCCAGCAGCTTGATGGGCTCCTATGGCTACACCTTC. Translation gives CASSLMGSYGYTF.

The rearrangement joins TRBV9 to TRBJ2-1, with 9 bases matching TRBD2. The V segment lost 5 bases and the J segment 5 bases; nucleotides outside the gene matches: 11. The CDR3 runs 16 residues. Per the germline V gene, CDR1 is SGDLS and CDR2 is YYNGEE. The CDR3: CASSIAAGGLDNEQFF. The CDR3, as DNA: TGTGCCAGCAGTATAGCCGCGGGAGGGCTCGACAATGAGCAGTTCTTC.

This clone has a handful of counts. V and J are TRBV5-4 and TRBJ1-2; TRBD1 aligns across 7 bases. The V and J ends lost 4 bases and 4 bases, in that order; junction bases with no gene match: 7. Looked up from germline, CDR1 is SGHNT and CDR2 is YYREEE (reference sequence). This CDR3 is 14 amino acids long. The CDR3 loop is CASSRQGSGYGYTF. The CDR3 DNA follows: TGTGCCAGCAGCCGACAGGGTTCGGGCTATGGCTACACCTTC. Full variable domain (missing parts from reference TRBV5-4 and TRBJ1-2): ETGVTQSPTHLIKTRGQQVTLRCSSQSGHNTVSWYQQALGQGPQFIFQYYREEENGRGNFPPRFSGLQFPNYSSELNVNALELDDSALYLCASSRQGSGYGYTFGSGTRLTVV.

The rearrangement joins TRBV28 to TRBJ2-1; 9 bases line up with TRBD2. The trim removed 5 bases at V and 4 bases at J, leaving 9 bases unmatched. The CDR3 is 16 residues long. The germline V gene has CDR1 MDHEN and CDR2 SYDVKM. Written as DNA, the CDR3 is TGTGCCAGCAGTCCGAGACTAGCGGAGATATACAATGAGCAGTTCTTC. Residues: CASSPRLAEIYNEQFF. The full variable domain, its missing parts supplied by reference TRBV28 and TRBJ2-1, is DVKVTQSSRYLVKRTGEKVFLECVQDMDHENMFWYRQDPGLGLRLIYFSYDVKMKEKGDIPEGYSVSREKKERFSLILESASTNQTSMYLCASSPRLAEIYNEQFFGPGTRLTVL.

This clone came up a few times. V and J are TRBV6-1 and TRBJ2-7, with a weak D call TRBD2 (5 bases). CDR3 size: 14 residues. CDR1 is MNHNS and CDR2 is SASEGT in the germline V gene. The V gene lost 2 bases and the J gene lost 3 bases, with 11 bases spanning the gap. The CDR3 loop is CASSETLDFYEQYF. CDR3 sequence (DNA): TGTGCCAGCAGTGAAACTCTGGACTTCTACGAGCAGTACTTC.

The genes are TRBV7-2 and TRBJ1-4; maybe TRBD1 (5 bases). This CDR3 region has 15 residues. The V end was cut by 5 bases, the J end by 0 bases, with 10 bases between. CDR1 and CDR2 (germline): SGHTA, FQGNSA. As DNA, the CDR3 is TGTGCCAGCAGCCCCCCGGGGGCAACTAATGAAAAACTGTTTTTT. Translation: CASSPPGATNEKLFF.

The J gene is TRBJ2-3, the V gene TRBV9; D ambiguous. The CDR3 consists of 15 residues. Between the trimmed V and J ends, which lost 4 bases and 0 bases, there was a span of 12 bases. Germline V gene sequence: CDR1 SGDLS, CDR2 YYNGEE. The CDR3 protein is CASSPSWPSTDTQYF. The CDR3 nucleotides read TGTGCCAGCAGCCCATCCTGGCCCAGCACAGATACGCAGTATTTT.

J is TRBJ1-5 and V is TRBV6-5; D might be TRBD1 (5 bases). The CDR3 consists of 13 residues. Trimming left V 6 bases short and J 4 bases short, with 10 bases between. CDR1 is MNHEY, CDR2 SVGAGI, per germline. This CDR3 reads CASSQGRNQPQHF. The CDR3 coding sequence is TGTGCCAGCAGCCAGGGAAGAAATCAGCCCCAGCATTTT.

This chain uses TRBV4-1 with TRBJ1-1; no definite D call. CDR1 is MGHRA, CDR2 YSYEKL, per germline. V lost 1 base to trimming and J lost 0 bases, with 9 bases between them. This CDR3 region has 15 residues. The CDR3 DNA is TGCGCCAGCAGCCAAGGTAGGAGAATGAACACTGAAGCTTTCTTT. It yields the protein CASSQGRRMNTEAFF.

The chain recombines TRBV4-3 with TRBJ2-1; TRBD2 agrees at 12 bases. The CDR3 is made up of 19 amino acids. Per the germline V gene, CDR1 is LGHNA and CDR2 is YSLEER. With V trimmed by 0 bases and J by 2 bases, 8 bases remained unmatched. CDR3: CASSQDRASGRGAYNEQFF. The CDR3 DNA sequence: TGCGCCAGCAGCCAAGATAGAGCTAGCGGGAGGGGAGCCTACAATGAGCAGTTCTTC.

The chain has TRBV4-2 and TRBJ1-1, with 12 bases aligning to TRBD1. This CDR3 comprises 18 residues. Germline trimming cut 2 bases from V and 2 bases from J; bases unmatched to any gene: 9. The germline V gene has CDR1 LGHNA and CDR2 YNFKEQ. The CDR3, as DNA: TGTGCCAGCAGCCAAACCGGGACAGGGGGCAGTGTAAACACTGAAGCTTTCTTT. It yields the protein CASSQTGTGGSVNTEAFF.

This CDR3 reads CASSLVGASEYLYNEQFF. The CDR3 DNA sequence: TGCGCCAGCAGCTTGGTGGGTGCTAGTGAATATTTGTACAATGAGCAGTTCTTC. The chain links TRBV5-1 to TRBJ2-1; D not certain. V lost 0 bases to trimming and J lost 4 bases, with 20 bases between them. The CDR3 is made up of 18 amino acids. Germline V gives CDR1 SGHRS, CDR2 YFSETQ.

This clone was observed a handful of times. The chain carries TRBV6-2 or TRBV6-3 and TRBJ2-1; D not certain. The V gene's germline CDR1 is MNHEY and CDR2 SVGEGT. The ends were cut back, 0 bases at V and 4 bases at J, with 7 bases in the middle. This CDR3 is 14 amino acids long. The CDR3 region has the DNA TGTGCCAGCAGTTACTCGAAACAGTACAATGAGCAGTTCTTC. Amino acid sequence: CASSYSKQYNEQFF.

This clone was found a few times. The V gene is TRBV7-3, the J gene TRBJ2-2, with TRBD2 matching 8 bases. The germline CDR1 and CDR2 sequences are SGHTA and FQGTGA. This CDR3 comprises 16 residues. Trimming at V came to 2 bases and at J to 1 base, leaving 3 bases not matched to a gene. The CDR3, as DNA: TGTGCCAGCAGCTTAGCGGGACTAGGGAACACCGGGGAGCTGTTTTTT. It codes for CASSLAGLGNTGELFF.

The CDR3 spells CASHTGPETQYF. In DNA, the CDR3 is TGTGCCAGCCACACAGGGCCGGAGACCCAGTACTTC. The V gene is TRBV28, the J gene TRBJ2-5; a weak D match, TRBD1 (6 bases). This CDR3 region has 12 residues. The germline gives CDR1 MDHEN, CDR2 SYDVKM. Trimming pared 8 bases from V and 5 bases from J, leaving 12 bases between.

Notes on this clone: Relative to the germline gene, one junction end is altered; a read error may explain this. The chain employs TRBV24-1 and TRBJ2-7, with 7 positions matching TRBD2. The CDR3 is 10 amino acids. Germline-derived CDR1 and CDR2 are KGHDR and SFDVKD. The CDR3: CATSDLAATF. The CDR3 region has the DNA TGTGCCACCAGTGACCTAGCGGCTACCTTC.

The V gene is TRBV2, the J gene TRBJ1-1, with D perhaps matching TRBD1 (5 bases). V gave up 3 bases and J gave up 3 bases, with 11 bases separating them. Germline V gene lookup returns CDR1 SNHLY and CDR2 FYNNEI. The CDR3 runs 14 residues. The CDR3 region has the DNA TGTGCCAGCAGTGATACTGACAGCCACACTGAAGCTTTCTTT. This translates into CASSDTDSHTEAFF.

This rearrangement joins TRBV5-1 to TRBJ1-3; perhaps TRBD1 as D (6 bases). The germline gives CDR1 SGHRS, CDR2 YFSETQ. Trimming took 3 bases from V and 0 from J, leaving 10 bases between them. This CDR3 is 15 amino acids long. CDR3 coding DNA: TGCGCCAGCAGCTGGGACACTTCCTCTGGAAACACCATATATTTT. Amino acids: CASSWDTSSGNTIYF.

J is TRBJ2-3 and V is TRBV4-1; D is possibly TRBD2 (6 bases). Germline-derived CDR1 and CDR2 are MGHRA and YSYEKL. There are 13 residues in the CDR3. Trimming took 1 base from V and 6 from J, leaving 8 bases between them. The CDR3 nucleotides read TGCGCCAGCAGCCAAGGGGACTTGGATACGCAGTATTTT. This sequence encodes CASSQGDLDTQYF.

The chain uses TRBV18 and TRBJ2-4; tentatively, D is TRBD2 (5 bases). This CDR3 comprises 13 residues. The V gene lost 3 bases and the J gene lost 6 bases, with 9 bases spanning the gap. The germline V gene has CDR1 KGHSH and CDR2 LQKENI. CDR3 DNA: TGTGCCAGCTCACCGTCCGGGGTAAACATTCAGTACTTC. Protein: CASSPSGVNIQYF.

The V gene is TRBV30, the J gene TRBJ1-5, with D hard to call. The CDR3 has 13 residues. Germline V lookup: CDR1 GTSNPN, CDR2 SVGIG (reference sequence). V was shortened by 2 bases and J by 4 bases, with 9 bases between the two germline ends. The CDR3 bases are TGTGCCTGGAGTCAGTCTCCGAATCAGCCCCAGCATTTT. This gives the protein CAWSQSPNQPQHF.

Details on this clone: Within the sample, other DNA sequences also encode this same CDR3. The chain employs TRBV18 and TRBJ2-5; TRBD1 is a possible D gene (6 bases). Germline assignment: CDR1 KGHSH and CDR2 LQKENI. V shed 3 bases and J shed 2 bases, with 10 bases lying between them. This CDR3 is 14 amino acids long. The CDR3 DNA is TGTGCCAGCTCACCGAGGCAGGGGCAAGAGACCCAGTACTTC. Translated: CASSPRQGQETQYF.

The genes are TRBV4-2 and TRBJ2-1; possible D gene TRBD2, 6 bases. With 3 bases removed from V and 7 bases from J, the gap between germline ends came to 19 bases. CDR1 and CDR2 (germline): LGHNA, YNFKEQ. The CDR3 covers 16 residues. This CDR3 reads CASSQARDWAGNEQFF. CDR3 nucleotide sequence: TGTGCCAGCAGCCAGGCTCGGGACTGGGCGGGGAATGAGCAGTTCTTC.